This is a list of T cell receptor beta chains from one sample in a study of blood T cells in healthy people across ages. One entry per CDR3 protein, called by TCRdb with MiXCR from the 5' RACE reads. The sample includes approximately 900,000 distinct CDR3 sequences, approximately 32% of them seen just once. The same data also went into a second study, on T cells of mothers and their children.

The specimen sequenced was blood. All receptors come from a woman in her thirties or forties in good health. CDR3s include the opening cysteine and the closing phenylalanine or tryptophan. Fields, in order: D gene, V gene, clone size, J gene, CDR3 protein, CDR3 DNA. D genes are given only for firm matches. The size field is filled for only some rows; it gives once, few, many or a size class.

d_gene: .
v_gene: TRBV29-1
abundance: many
j_gene: TRBJ2-3
CDR3aa: CSVPWGTDTQYF
CDR3nt: TGCAGCGTTCCCTGGGGGACAGATACGCAGTATTTT

d_gene: .
v_gene: TRBV20-1
abundance: few
j_gene: TRBJ1-1
CDR3aa: CSARDGGAGEAFF
CDR3nt: TGCAGTGCTAGAGATGGCGGCGCAGGTGAAGCTTTCTTT

d_gene: .
v_gene: TRBV5-1
abundance: few
j_gene: TRBJ2-5
CDR3aa: CASAVGEFLKQETQYF
CDR3nt: TGCGCCAGCGCCGTCGGAGAGTTCCTTAAACAAGAGACCCAGTACTTC

d_gene: TRBD1
v_gene: TRBV7-3
abundance: few
j_gene: TRBJ2-1
CDR3aa: CASRPGQGDEQFF
CDR3nt: TGTGCCAGCAGACCCGGACAGGGCGATGAGCAGTTCTTC

d_gene: .
v_gene: TRBV6-1
abundance: few
j_gene: TRBJ2-7
CDR3aa: CASSEEYQPRYEQYF
CDR3nt: TGTGCCAGCAGTGAAGAATATCAACCGAGGTACGAGCAGTACTTC

d_gene: TRBD1
v_gene: TRBV5-5
abundance: few
j_gene: TRBJ1-2
CDR3aa: CASSLGAGTGALNYGYTF
CDR3nt: TGTGCCAGCAGCTTGGGGGCCGGGACAGGGGCACTTAACTATGGCTACACCTTC

d_gene: .
v_gene: TRBV20-1
abundance: many
j_gene: TRBJ1-1
CDR3aa: CSASPRLAFF
CDR3nt: TGCAGTGCTTCCCCGCGGTTGGCTTTCTTT

d_gene: .
v_gene: TRBV27
abundance: .
j_gene: TRBJ1-1
CDR3aa: CASRSGHGTEAFF
CDR3nt: TGTGCCAGCAGATCCGGACACGGGACTGAAGCTTTCTTT

d_gene: TRBD2
v_gene: TRBV3-1
abundance: few
j_gene: TRBJ2-4
CDR3aa: CASSQDLRLAGSYNGQYF
CDR3nt: TGTGCCAGCAGCCAAGATCTCCGGCTAGCGGGTTCCTACAATGGGCAGTACTTC

d_gene: TRBD2
v_gene: TRBV5-4
abundance: .
j_gene: TRBJ2-3
CDR3aa: CASSTSLAGVDTQYF
CDR3nt: TGTGCCAGCAGCACCTCTTTAGCGGGGGTGGATACGCAGTATTTT

d_gene: TRBD1
v_gene: TRBV7-8
abundance: few
j_gene: TRBJ2-7
CDR3aa: CASSPTGGPSSYEQYF
CDR3nt: TGTGCCAGCAGCCCTACAGGGGGCCCTAGCTCCTACGAGCAGTACTTC

d_gene: TRBD1
v_gene: TRBV3-1
abundance: many
j_gene: TRBJ2-7
CDR3aa: CASSQVDRGAYEQYF
CDR3nt: TGTGCCAGCAGCCAAGTCGACAGGGGAGCCTACGAGCAGTACTTC

d_gene: .
v_gene: TRBV7-2
abundance: .
j_gene: TRBJ2-1
CDR3aa: CASSLSTGDYEQFF
CDR3nt: TGTGCCAGCAGCTTATCCACAGGGGACTATGAGCAGTTCTTC

d_gene: TRBD2
v_gene: TRBV5-1
abundance: .
j_gene: TRBJ2-5
CDR3aa: CASSPAAGGYQETQYF
CDR3nt: TGCGCCAGCAGCCCCGCAGCGGGAGGGTACCAAGAGACCCAGTACTTC

d_gene: .
v_gene: TRBV7-8
abundance: few
j_gene: TRBJ2-5
CDR3aa: CASTNRDLKETQYF
CDR3nt: TGTGCCAGCACCAACCGGGACTTAAAAGAGACCCAGTACTTC

d_gene: TRBD2
v_gene: TRBV7-8
abundance: .
j_gene: TRBJ2-7
CDR3aa: CASSFSSSGYEQYF
CDR3nt: TGTGCCAGCAGCTTCTCCTCTAGCGGCTACGAGCAGTACTTC

d_gene: .
v_gene: TRBV14
abundance: .
j_gene: TRBJ2-7
CDR3aa: CASSQESPGALFYGQYF
CDR3nt: TGTGCCAGCAGCCAAGAAAGCCCAGGGGCCCTCTTCTACGGGCAGTACTTC

d_gene: .
v_gene: TRBV7-2
abundance: few
j_gene: TRBJ2-3
CDR3aa: CASSLGLPADTQYF
CDR3nt: TGTGCCAGCAGCCTTGGACTCCCGGCGGATACGCAGTATTTT

d_gene: TRBD1
v_gene: TRBV2
abundance: .
j_gene: TRBJ1-6
CDR3aa: CTSKTDRAGSPLHF
CDR3nt: TGTACCAGCAAAACTGACAGGGCCGGGTCACCCCTCCACTTT

d_gene: TRBD1
v_gene: TRBV6-2/TRBV6-3
abundance: few
j_gene: TRBJ1-5
CDR3aa: CASSSDRASNQPQHF
CDR3nt: TGTGCCAGCAGTTCGGACAGGGCAAGCAATCAGCCCCAGCATTTT

d_gene: TRBD1
v_gene: TRBV4-1
abundance: .
j_gene: TRBJ1-1
CDR3aa: CASSHAVDRGLLGNTEAFF
CDR3nt: TGCGCCAGCAGCCATGCGGTGGACAGGGGGCTTTTGGGGAACACTGAAGCTTTCTTT

d_gene: .
v_gene: TRBV28
abundance: many
j_gene: TRBJ1-2
CDR3aa: CASSPGRYGYTF
CDR3nt: TGTGCCAGCAGTCCCGGTCGCTATGGCTACACCTTC

d_gene: TRBD1
v_gene: TRBV20-1
abundance: few
j_gene: TRBJ2-7
CDR3aa: CSASSRGPSYEQYF
CDR3nt: TGCAGTGCTAGTAGCAGGGGGCCCTCCTACGAGCAGTACTTC

d_gene: .
v_gene: TRBV6-2/TRBV6-3
abundance: many
j_gene: TRBJ2-1
CDR3aa: CASSSDPRQAYNEQFF
CDR3nt: TGTGCCAGCAGCTCGGACCCCCGTCAAGCCTACAATGAGCAGTTCTTC

d_gene: TRBD2
v_gene: TRBV28
abundance: few
j_gene: TRBJ2-5
CDR3aa: CASSFPLGSGGDGGTQYF
CDR3nt: TGTGCCAGCAGTTTCCCCCTGGGTAGCGGGGGCGACGGGGGGACCCAGTACTTC

d_gene: .
v_gene: TRBV27
abundance: few
j_gene: TRBJ1-5
CDR3aa: CASSFGQDNQPQHF
CDR3nt: TGTGCCAGCAGTTTTGGGCAGGACAATCAGCCCCAGCATTTT

d_gene: .
v_gene: TRBV3-1
abundance: .
j_gene: TRBJ2-1
CDR3aa: CASSPTSVSCNEQFF
CDR3nt: TGTGCCAGCAGCCCCACCAGCGTGTCCTGCAATGAGCAGTTCTTC

d_gene: .
v_gene: TRBV27
abundance: .
j_gene: TRBJ1-1
CDR3aa: CASSLFFLGGGRSNTEAFF
CDR3nt: TGTGCCAGCAGTTTATTCTTCCTAGGTGGGGGGCGTTCGAACACTGAAGCTTTCTTT

d_gene: TRBD1
v_gene: TRBV10-3
abundance: .
j_gene: TRBJ1-2
CDR3aa: CAVSESGTGVIGYTF
CDR3nt: TGTGCCGTCAGTGAGTCGGGTACAGGGGTGATAGGCTACACCTTC

d_gene: .
v_gene: TRBV20-1
abundance: many
j_gene: TRBJ2-3
CDR3aa: CSASWGARTDTQYF
CDR3nt: TGCAGTGCTAGTTGGGGGGCACGCACAGATACGCAGTATTTT

d_gene: TRBD2
v_gene: TRBV6-2/TRBV6-3
abundance: few
j_gene: TRBJ2-1
CDR3aa: CASTSRGDNEQFF
CDR3nt: TGTGCCAGCACATCCCGGGGGGACAATGAGCAGTTCTTC

d_gene: .
v_gene: TRBV7-2
abundance: .
j_gene: TRBJ1-2
CDR3aa: CASSLGIGYGYTF
CDR3nt: TGTGCCAGCAGCTTAGGGATCGGTTATGGCTACACCTTC

d_gene: TRBD1
v_gene: TRBV7-2
abundance: .
j_gene: TRBJ1-2
CDR3aa: CASSPGGRGKDGYTF
CDR3nt: TGCGCCAGCAGCCCAGGGGGGCGGGGGAAGGATGGCTACACCTTC

d_gene: TRBD2
v_gene: TRBV5-1
abundance: few
j_gene: TRBJ2-3
CDR3aa: CASSSGASGGVLTDTQYF
CDR3nt: TGCGCCAGCAGCTCGGGGGCTAGCGGGGGGGTATTGACAGATACGCAGTATTTT

d_gene: .
v_gene: TRBV9
abundance: .
j_gene: TRBJ2-3
CDR3aa: CASNGDTDTQYF
CDR3nt: TGTGCCAGCAACGGGGACACAGATACGCAGTATTTT

d_gene: .
v_gene: TRBV6-1
abundance: .
j_gene: TRBJ2-7
CDR3aa: CASILVSYNEQYF
CDR3nt: TGTGCCAGCATACTAGTTTCATACAATGAGCAGTACTTC

d_gene: TRBD1
v_gene: TRBV11-2
abundance: .
j_gene: TRBJ1-2
CDR3aa: CASSLVPGQEQSYTF
CDR3nt: TGTGCCAGCAGCTTAGTGCCGGGACAGGAACAAAGCTACACCTTC

d_gene: TRBD1
v_gene: TRBV20-1
abundance: many
j_gene: TRBJ1-6
CDR3aa: CSARDNGRGRDSPLHF
CDR3nt: TGCAGTGCTAGAGATAATGGCAGGGGGCGCGATTCACCCCTCCACTTT

d_gene: TRBD2
v_gene: TRBV6-4
abundance: many
j_gene: TRBJ2-3
CDR3aa: CASSENGGSTDTQYF
CDR3nt: TGTGCCAGCAGTGAAAACGGGGGGAGCACAGATACGCAGTATTTT

d_gene: .
v_gene: TRBV4-1
abundance: many
j_gene: TRBJ1-4
CDR3aa: CASSHPDAGDEKLFF
CDR3nt: TGCGCCAGCAGCCACCCGGATGCAGGGGATGAAAAACTGTTTTTT

d_gene: .
v_gene: TRBV7-9
abundance: once
j_gene: TRBJ1-2
CDR3aa: CASSSAKPSTNDYGYTF
CDR3nt: TGTGCCAGCAGCTCCGCTAAGCCCTCGACTAATGACTATGGCTACACCTTC

d_gene: TRBD2
v_gene: TRBV29-1
abundance: few
j_gene: TRBJ2-1
CDR3aa: CSVEGLAGGKWDNEQFF
CDR3nt: TGCAGCGTTGAAGGACTAGCGGGGGGGAAGTGGGACAATGAGCAGTTCTTC

d_gene: .
v_gene: TRBV7-2
abundance: few
j_gene: TRBJ1-4
CDR3aa: CASSLQGSLNEKLFF
CDR3nt: TGTGCCAGCAGCTTACAGGGCAGCCTTAATGAAAAACTGTTTTTT

d_gene: .
v_gene: TRBV18
abundance: .
j_gene: TRBJ2-5
CDR3aa: CTSSPEETQYF
CDR3nt: TGTACCAGCTCACCAGAGGAGACCCAGTACTTC